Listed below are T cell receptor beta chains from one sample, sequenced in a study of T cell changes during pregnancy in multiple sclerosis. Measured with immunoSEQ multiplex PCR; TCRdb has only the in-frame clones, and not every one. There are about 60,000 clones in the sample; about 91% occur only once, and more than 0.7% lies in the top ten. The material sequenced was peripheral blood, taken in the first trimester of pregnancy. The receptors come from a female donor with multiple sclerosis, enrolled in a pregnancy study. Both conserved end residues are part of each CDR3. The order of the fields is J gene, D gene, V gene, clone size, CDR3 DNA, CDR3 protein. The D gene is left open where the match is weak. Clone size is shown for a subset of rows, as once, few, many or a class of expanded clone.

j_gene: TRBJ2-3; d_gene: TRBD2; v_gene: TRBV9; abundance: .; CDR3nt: TGTGCCAGCAGCGTAGGGCTAGCGGGGGGTGGAGATACGCAGTATTTT; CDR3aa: CASSVGLAGGGDTQYF
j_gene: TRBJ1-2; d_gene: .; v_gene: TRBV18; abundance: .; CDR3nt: TGTGCCAGCTCTGATATTCCGAGGGGCTACACCTTC; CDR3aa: CASSDIPRGYTF
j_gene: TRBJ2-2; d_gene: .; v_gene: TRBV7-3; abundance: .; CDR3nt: TGTGCCAGCAGCGTGGTGGGGGGAACCGGGGAGCTGTTTTTT; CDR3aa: CASSVVGGTGELFF
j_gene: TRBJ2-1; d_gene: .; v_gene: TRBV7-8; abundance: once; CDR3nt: TGTGCCAGCAGCGACAGACTAGTCAGTCACAATGAGCAGTTCTTC; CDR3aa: CASSDRLVSHNEQFF
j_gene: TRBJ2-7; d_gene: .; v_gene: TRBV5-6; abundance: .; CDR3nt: TGTGCCAGCAGATCTCGGTCCGGGGTGGGCGAGCAGTACTTC; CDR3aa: CASRSRSGVGEQYF
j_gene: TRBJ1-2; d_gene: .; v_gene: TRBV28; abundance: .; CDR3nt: TGTGCCAGCAGTCGGACTGGCGCGGGAGAGGGCTACACCTTC; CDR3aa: CASSRTGAGEGYTF
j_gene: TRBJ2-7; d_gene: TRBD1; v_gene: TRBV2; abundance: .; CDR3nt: TGTGCCAGCAGTGAGACAGGGGGCCCCGACGAGCAGTACTTC; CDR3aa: CASSETGGPDEQYF
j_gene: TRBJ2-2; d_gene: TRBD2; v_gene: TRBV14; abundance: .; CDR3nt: TGTGCCAGCAGCCAAGTCAGCGGGAGGACCGGGGAGCTGTTTTTT; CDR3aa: CASSQVSGRTGELFF
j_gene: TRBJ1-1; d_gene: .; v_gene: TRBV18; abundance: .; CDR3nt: TGTGCCAGCTCACCACCCGGACAGTACACTGAAGCTTTCTTT; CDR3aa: CASSPPGQYTEAFF
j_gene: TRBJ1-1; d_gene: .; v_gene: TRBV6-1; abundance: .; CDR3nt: TGTGCCAGCAGTGTTGGGGGGAAAGCTTTCTTT; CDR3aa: CASSVGGKAFF
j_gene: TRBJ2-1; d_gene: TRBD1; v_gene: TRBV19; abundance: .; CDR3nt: TGTGCCAGTAGTATACAGGGGACAGGGGGCGAGGGTGAGCAGTTCTTC; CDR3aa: CASSIQGTGGEGEQFF
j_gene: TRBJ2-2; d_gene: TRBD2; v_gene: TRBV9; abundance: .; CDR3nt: TGTGCCAGCAGCATCGGACTAGCGTTCACCGGGGAGCTGTTTTTT; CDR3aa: CASSIGLAFTGELFF
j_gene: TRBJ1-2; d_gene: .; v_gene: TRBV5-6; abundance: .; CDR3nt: TGTGCCAGCAGCTATGACAGCTATGGCTACACCTTC; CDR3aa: CASSYDSYGYTF